This T cell receptor beta chain originates from a study of control samples from healthy donors and cancer patients (dated by TCRdb to 2019 to 2021). A word on this clone: What this receptor recognizes is not known. Per-nucleotide qualities are absent, and no much larger clonotype sits a single base away.

CDR1 SGHTA and CDR2 FQGNSA were looked up in the germline V gene. The V end gives up 4 bases and the J end 1 base, leaving 9 bases in the junction not matched to a gene. From the cysteine up to the phenylalanine, the CDR3 has a length of 16 residues. Only the CDR3 region is kept as DNA, spanning 48 bases read in frame from base 1. The method was the immunoSEQ multiplex PCR assay. TCRdb carries this immuneACCESS record with in-frame sequences only. Its versions omit some clonotypes, under half of them owing to an unresolved V gene in the studies checked, with the rest unexplained. The sample table contains around 82,000 clones; only one count was recorded for approximately 89% of them. Together, the top ten hold about 7.1% of the sample.

The sequence links TRBV7-2 to TRBJ1-2; the junction holds 7 bases that match TRBD1. The source material was blood. This TCR came from a man in his fifties in good health. The CDR3 sequence is CASSSRGRGVNYGYTF. At the DNA level, the sequence is TGTGCCAGCAGCTCGAGGGGGCGAGGTGTTAACTATGGCTACACCTTC.